This T cell receptor beta chain comes out of a study of human versus mouse CDR3 diversity and MHC coevolution. Study details: immunoSEQ was reported to reach one in 200,000 T cells sensitivity. Each sample yielded about 0.6 x 10^7 to 1.6 x 10^7 valid reads.

Measured with immunoSEQ multiplex PCR; TCRdb has only the in-frame clones, and not every one. The table lists about 80,000 clones, 93% of them singletons. The CDR3 is 15 amino acids. V shed 3 bases and J shed 6 bases, with 17 bases lying between them. Looked up from germline, CDR1 is SEHNR and CDR2 is FQNEAQ (reference sequence). General study findings and limits: Human T cells underwent selection on a handful of different MHC II alleles. Human CDR3s averaged more deletions and insertions than mouse CDR3s.

Worth noting for this clone: The antigen is unknown.

Sequenced input: naive CD4+ T cells from blood. Subset indicated: CD45RO-negative CD62L-positive naive CD4 T cells. This clonotype was obtained from a person between 25 and 70 years old in good health. The chain has TRBV7-9 and TRBJ2-5; maybe TRBD1 (5 bases). In nucleotides, the CDR3 is TGTGCCAGCAGCTTCGAAGGGGTTATATTGCAGACCCAGTACTTC. Its protein product is CASSFEGVILQTQYF.